These T cell receptor beta chains were read from a single sample in a study of cytomegalovirus exposure and HLA in healthy donors. Sequencing used immunoSEQ multiplex PCR; TCRdb keeps in-frame clones, though not all of them. The top ten hold around 10% of the sample, which has fewer than 150,000 clones, more than 75% seen once. Sequenced input: PBMCs. The receptors derive from a man between 18 and 35 years old in good health and CMV-seropositive. CDR3s include the opening cysteine and the closing phenylalanine or tryptophan. Fields, in order: J gene, V gene, clone size, D gene, CDR3 protein, CDR3 DNA. The D gene is left open where the match is weak. Expanded clones get a size class; other rows say once, few or many, or leave the size out.

j_gene: TRBJ2-5; v_gene: TRBV11-2; abundance: NA; d_gene: TRBD1; CDR3aa: CASSLDRDRQETQYF; CDR3nt: TGTGCCAGCAGCTTAGATAGGGACAGACAAGAGACCCAGTACTTC
j_gene: TRBJ2-5; v_gene: TRBV18; abundance: NA; d_gene: NA; CDR3aa: CASSPRGEETQYF; CDR3nt: TGTGCCAGCTCACCACGCGGGGAAGAGACCCAGTACTTC
j_gene: TRBJ2-1; v_gene: TRBV2; abundance: NA; d_gene: TRBD2; CDR3aa: CASSESGSRGNEQFF; CDR3nt: TGTGCCAGCAGCGAAAGCGGGAGTCGTGGCAATGAGCAGTTCTTC
j_gene: TRBJ1-2; v_gene: TRBV27; abundance: NA; d_gene: NA; CDR3aa: CASSFQPDGGGYGYTF; CDR3nt: TGTGCCAGCAGTTTCCAACCCGACGGGGGTGGCTATGGCTACACCTTC
j_gene: TRBJ2-5; v_gene: TRBV19; abundance: NA; d_gene: TRBD1; CDR3aa: CASSNTGALGETQYF; CDR3nt: TGTGCCAGTAGCAACACAGGGGCGTTAGGGGAGACCCAGTACTTC
j_gene: TRBJ1-1; v_gene: TRBV10-1; abundance: NA; d_gene: NA; CDR3aa: CASSEEGRQNTEAFF; CDR3nt: TGCGCCAGCAGTGAAGAGGGCAGACAGAACACTGAAGCTTTCTTT
j_gene: TRBJ2-6; v_gene: TRBV7-8; abundance: NA; d_gene: NA; CDR3aa: CASSAIQGERRFAANVLTF; CDR3nt: TGTGCCAGCAGCGCCATACAGGGCGAGAGAAGGTTTGCGGCCAACGTCCTGACTTTC
j_gene: TRBJ2-1; v_gene: TRBV7-8; abundance: NA; d_gene: NA; CDR3aa: CASSLALVAPIGQFF; CDR3nt: TGTGCCAGCAGCTTAGCGCTGGTGGCCCCCATTGGGCAGTTCTTC
j_gene: TRBJ1-2; v_gene: TRBV5-1; abundance: few; d_gene: TRBD1; CDR3aa: CASSATGGRGLGYTF; CDR3nt: TGCGCCAGCAGCGCTACAGGGGGTAGGGGTCTTGGCTACACCTTC
j_gene: TRBJ1-2; v_gene: TRBV6-4; abundance: NA; d_gene: TRBD1; CDR3aa: CASSVGTENYGYTF; CDR3nt: TGTGCCAGCAGTGTGGGGACAGAGAACTATGGCTACACCTTC
j_gene: TRBJ2-1; v_gene: TRBV19; abundance: NA; d_gene: TRBD1; CDR3aa: CASMPSGTAVNEQFF; CDR3nt: TGTGCCAGTATGCCCTCCGGGACAGCAGTCAATGAGCAGTTCTTC
j_gene: TRBJ2-7; v_gene: TRBV28; abundance: NA; d_gene: TRBD1; CDR3aa: CASSRQGTLNEQYF; CDR3nt: TGTGCCAGCAGCCGACAGGGAACATTAAACGAGCAGTACTTC
j_gene: TRBJ2-1; v_gene: TRBV7-9; abundance: NA; d_gene: NA; CDR3aa: CASSTFRGKNSYNEQFF; CDR3nt: TGTGCCAGCAGCACCTTTCGCGGGAAAAACTCCTACAATGAGCAGTTCTTC
j_gene: TRBJ2-5; v_gene: TRBV5-1; abundance: NA; d_gene: TRBD1; CDR3aa: CASSPGTVQETQYF; CDR3nt: TGCGCCAGCAGCCCCGGGACAGTACAAGAGACCCAGTACTTC
j_gene: TRBJ1-3; v_gene: TRBV12-5; abundance: NA; d_gene: NA; CDR3aa: CASGLGGRYSGNTIYF; CDR3nt: TGTGCTAGTGGTTTGGGGGGCCGTTACTCTGGAAACACCATATATTTT
j_gene: TRBJ1-2; v_gene: TRBV27; abundance: few; d_gene: NA; CDR3aa: CASSPSGLGGDGYTF; CDR3nt: TGTGCCAGCAGTCCATCCGGGTTGGGGGGTGATGGCTACACCTTC
j_gene: TRBJ1-2; v_gene: TRBV7-8; abundance: once; d_gene: NA; CDR3aa: CASSLVFRDYGYTF; CDR3nt: TGTGCCAGCAGCTTAGTTTTCAGGGACTATGGCTACACCTTC